This entry concerns a single T cell receptor beta chain. This entry belongs to a study of blood T cell repertoires in COVID-19. From germline, CDR1 is SGHRS and CDR2 YFSETQ. The germline V and J ends were trimmed by 7 bases and 2 bases, with 14 bases remaining between them. The CDR3 has 14 residues. Generated by immunoSEQ multiplex PCR, the TCRdb table keeps only in-frame clones and is missing some. This sample has about 160,000 clones, with approximately 86% found just once. The source material was peripheral blood. The chain employs TRBV5-1 and TRBJ2-3; a possible D gene is TRBD1 (5 bases). The TCR comes from a man aged 50 to 59 with active or convalescent COVID-19. CDR3 DNA sequence: TGCGCCAGCGGGCCTGGGGCGTACACAGATACGCAGTATTTT. As protein: CASGPGAYTDTQYF.